Listed here are 25 T cell receptor beta chains from one sample, sequenced in a study of blood T cell repertoires in COVID-19. Here immunoSEQ multiplex PCR was the method, and the copy in TCRdb shows in-frame clones only, minus some. The sample has about 120,000 clones, 85% to 90% seen once. Sequenced: peripheral blood. These receptors all come from a woman aged 50 to 65 with active or convalescent COVID-19.

This clone was picked up one time. DNA for the CDR3: TGTGCCAGCAGTTACCGGGTAGCCGGGAGTAGGGAGCTGTTTTTT. It is translated as CASSYRVAGSRELFF. J is TRBJ2-2 and V is TRBV6-5, with a weak D call TRBD2 (6 bases). Germline V CDR1 and CDR2: MNHEY, SVGAGI. V shed 2 bases and J shed 9 bases, with 16 bases lying between them. The CDR3 contains 15 residues.

The V call is TRBV19, the J call TRBJ1-2; the match to TRBD1 covers 10 bases. V shed 11 bases and J 2 bases; nucleotides not matched to a gene: 5. This CDR3 contains 13 residues. Germline V CDR1 and CDR2: LNHDA, SQIVND (reference sequence). The CDR3 region is CAGSTGGNYGYTF. CDR3 nucleotide sequence: TGTGCCGGCTCGACAGGGGGCAACTATGGCTACACCTTC.

This chain uses TRBV7-2 with TRBJ2-7; D uncertain. Germline V lookup: CDR1 SGHTA, CDR2 FQGNSA. Between the trimmed V and J ends, which lost 3 bases and 0 bases, there was a span of 12 bases. The CDR3 contains 15 residues. The CDR3 region is CASSLGQRYSYEQYF. In nucleotides, the CDR3 is TGTGCCAGCAGCTTGGGTCAGCGCTACTCCTACGAGCAGTACTTC.

The rearrangement uses TRBV29-1 and TRBJ1-1, with TRBD1 identical over 7 bases. This CDR3 contains 13 residues. The junction had 5 bases not matched to a gene; V was cut back by 6 bases and J by 1 base. The V gene's germline CDR1 is SQVTM and CDR2 ANQGSEA. The CDR3 here is CSVRTGPNTEAFF. The CDR3 DNA sequence: TGCAGCGTGAGGACAGGCCCGAACACTGAAGCTTTCTTT.

The genes are TRBV9 and TRBJ2-5; 8 bases line up with TRBD2. The CDR3 loop spans 16 amino acids. Germline values: CDR1 SGDLS, CDR2 YYNGEE. Germline trimming cut 0 bases from V and 2 bases from J; bases unmatched to any gene: 6. CDR3 DNA sequence: TGTGCCAGCAGCGTAGGGGCCAGCGGGGGTCAAGAGACCCAGTACTTC. Its protein is CASSVGASGGQETQYF.

This chain joins TRBV19 and TRBJ2-1, with TRBD2 matching over 8 bases. V lost 5 bases, J lost 12 bases, and 9 bases stayed unmatched. Germline V lookup: CDR1 LNHDA, CDR2 SQIVND (reference sequence). CDR3 length: 13 amino acids. The CDR3 protein is CASSLGLDKPQFF. CDR3 nucleotides: TGTGCCAGTAGTTTGGGACTAGATAAGCCGCAGTTCTTC.

V and J are TRBV19 and TRBJ1-1; D gene uncertain. Germline V gives CDR1 LNHDA, CDR2 SQIVND (reference sequence). Trimming took off 2 bases at V and 1 base at J, with 8 bases between the two ends. The CDR3 sequence is 14 residues long. The CDR3 nucleotides are TGTGCCAGTAGTATACGTGGCGGGAACACTGAAGCTTTCTTT. The encoded protein is CASSIRGGNTEAFF.

The chain links TRBV7-8 to TRBJ1-1; D unresolved. The ends were cut back, 3 bases at V and 1 base at J, with 12 bases in the middle. The length of the CDR3 is 15 residues. The germline gives CDR1 SGHVS, CDR2 FQNEAQ. CDR3: CASSLHRKANTEAFF. The CDR3 region has the DNA TGTGCCAGCAGCTTGCATCGAAAAGCGAACACTGAAGCTTTCTTT.

This chain links TRBV30 with TRBJ1-1; possible D gene TRBD1, 5 bases. This CDR3 spans 13 amino acids. The germline gives CDR1 GTSNPN, CDR2 SVGIG (reference sequence). Trimming took 5 bases from V and 0 from J, leaving 10 bases between them. The CDR3 loop is CAWEGGVNTEAFF. In DNA, the CDR3 is TGTGCCTGGGAAGGAGGGGTGAACACTGAAGCTTTCTTT.

This chain links TRBV11-2 with TRBJ2-7, with a tentative D call TRBD2 (5 bases). V dropped 2 bases and J dropped 4 bases, with 21 bases sitting between them. The germline CDR1 and CDR2 sequences are SGHAT and FQNNGV. The CDR3 length is 17 residues. In nucleotides, the CDR3 is TGTGCCAGCAGCTTAACGGCCGGAGGAACTATCCCGTACGAGCAGTACTTC. Protein: CASSLTAGGTIPYEQYF.

The chain joins TRBV7-2 to TRBJ1-6, with TRBD1 identical over 7 bases. The germline V gene has CDR1 SGHTA and CDR2 FQGNSA. The ends lost 4 bases at V and 10 bases at J; junction bases unmatched: 4. CDR3 length: 13 residues. The DNA for the CDR3 is TGTGCCAGCAGCTCCCGGACAGGCTCACCCCTCCACTTT. Translation: CASSSRTGSPLHF.

The chain links TRBV7-3 to TRBJ2-7, with D maybe TRBD2 (6 bases). Trimming shortened V by 5 bases and J by 0 bases, and 11 bases separated the two germline ends. This CDR3 contains 14 residues. Germline lookup yields CDR1 SGHTA and CDR2 FQGTGA. CDR3 residues: CASSLGGNSYEQYF. In nucleotides, the CDR3 is TGTGCCAGCAGCCTCGGGGGTAACTCCTACGAGCAGTACTTC. Supplemented by reference TRBV7-3 and TRBJ2-7, the full variable domain reads GAGVSQTPSNKVTEKGKYVELRCDPISGHTALYWYRQSLGQGPEFLIYFQGTGAADDSGLPNDRFFAVRPEGSVSTLKIQRTERGDSAVYLCASSLGGNSYEQYFGPGTRLTVT.

The J gene is TRBJ2-5, the V gene TRBV9; maybe TRBD1 (5 bases). This CDR3 is 14 amino acids long. Trimming removed 4 bases from V and 2 bases from J, with 12 bases in between. From germline, CDR1 is SGDLS and CDR2 YYNGEE. CDR3 sequence: CASSPGIKQETQYF. The DNA for the CDR3 is TGTGCCAGCAGCCCAGGGATTAAGCAAGAGACCCAGTACTTC.

The chain couples TRBV4-1 to TRBJ2-1; 9 bases are shared with TRBD2. Germline lookup yields CDR1 MGHRA and CDR2 YSYEKL. After removal of 4 bases from V and 8 bases from J, the junction contained 6 bases not matched to a gene. This CDR3 is 14 amino acids long. CDR3 protein: CASSPRTSDYEQFF. The CDR3 DNA is TGCGCCAGCAGCCCCCGGACTAGCGACTATGAGCAGTTCTTC.

J is TRBJ1-2 and V is TRBV3-1 (or the pseudogene TRBV3-2); D is possibly TRBD1 (6 bases). This CDR3 comprises 16 residues. Trimming pared 8 bases from V and 7 bases from J, leaving 26 bases between. Germline CDR1 is LGHDT and CDR2 is YNNKEL (reference sequence). The CDR3 protein is CASAPGPLWGRRGYTF. The CDR3 DNA reads TGTGCCAGCGCCCCCGGCCCGTTATGGGGGCGCCGTGGCTACACCTTC.

This clone was recorded a few times. The chain recombines TRBV20-1 with TRBJ1-2; D unresolved. Trimming shortened V by 8 bases and J by 8 bases, and 15 bases separated the two germline ends. Germline lookup yields CDR1 DFQATT and CDR2 SNEGSKA (reference sequence). The CDR3 loop spans 11 amino acids. The CDR3 loop is CSFLLVEGYTF. The CDR3 bases are TGCAGTTTCCTTTTGGTGGAGGGCTACACCTTC.

The chain's CDR3 is CASRKQEFYEQYF. In DNA form, the CDR3 reads TGTGCCAGCAGAAAACAGGAGTTCTACGAGCAGTACTTC. The V call is TRBV12-3 or TRBV12-4, the J call TRBJ2-7; TRBD1 is a possible D gene (5 bases). The CDR3 is 13 amino acids. V was pared by 6 bases and J by 3 bases, with 12 bases between.

This clone was recorded a few times. The rearrangement uses TRBV2 and TRBJ2-3; TRBD2 matches at 8 bases. The CDR3 runs 14 residues. The V gene's germline CDR1 is SNHLY and CDR2 FYNNEI. After removal of 8 bases from V and 2 bases from J, the junction contained 6 bases not matched to a gene. The CDR3 region is CASVLAANTDTQYF. In nucleotides, the CDR3 is TGTGCCAGCGTACTAGCGGCCAACACAGATACGCAGTATTTT. Using reference TRBV2 and TRBJ2-3 for the parts outside the CDR3, the full variable domain is EPEVTQTPSHQVTQMGQEVILRCVPISNHLYFYWYRQILGQKVEFLVSFYNNEISEKSEIFDDQFSVERPDGSNFTLKIRSTKLEDSAMYFCASVLAANTDTQYFGPGTRLTVL.

The rearrangement links TRBV7-2 to TRBJ1-2; no definite D call. Trimming took 5 bases from V and 4 from J, leaving 23 bases between them. The length of the CDR3 is 17 residues. Looked up from germline, CDR1 is SGHTA and CDR2 is FQGNSA. The CDR3 region is CASSRPGRVKGSYGYTF. The DNA for the CDR3 is TGTGCCAGCAGCCGCCCGGGGAGGGTAAAAGGAAGCTATGGCTACACCTTC. The full variable domain, in which reference TRBV7-2 and TRBJ1-2 provide the parts outside the CDR3, is GAGVSQSPSNKVTEKGKDVELRCDPISGHTALYWYRQSLGQGLEFLIYFQGNSAPDKSGLPSDRFSAERTGGSVSTLTIQRTQQEDSAVYLCASSRPGRVKGSYGYTFGSGTRLTVV.

This chain joins TRBV7-2 and TRBJ2-7, with 9 bases aligning to TRBD2. Germline assignment: CDR1 SGHTA and CDR2 FQGNSA. The CDR3 has 15 residues. Unmatched junction bases numbered 10, after V lost 5 bases and J lost 5 bases. The CDR3 protein is CASSAQSSGTDEQYF. CDR3 in DNA: TGTGCCAGCAGCGCTCAATCTAGCGGGACAGACGAGCAGTACTTC.

This sequence joins TRBV18 and TRBJ2-5; D gene unclear. Germline assignment: CDR1 KGHSH and CDR2 LQKENI. The V end lost 3 bases, the J end lost 5 bases, and 7 bases lay between the germline ends. CDR3 length equals 12 residues. This CDR3 is CASSPSGETQYF. The DNA of the CDR3 is TGTGCCAGCTCACCGTCCGGGGAGACCCAGTACTTC.

V usage is TRBV7-9 and J usage is TRBJ2-6, with TRBD1 identical over 8 bases. CDR3 size: 16 residues. Trimming at V came to 4 bases and at J to 1 base, leaving 3 bases not matched to a gene. Germline V CDR1 and CDR2: SEHNR, FQNEAQ (reference sequence). The CDR3 spells CASSSYRGSGANVLTF. The CDR3 DNA reads TGTGCCAGCAGCTCGTACAGGGGGTCTGGGGCCAACGTCCTGACTTTC.

This clone was counted once. The gene calls are TRBV5-4 and TRBJ2-1; TRBD2 matches at 8 bases. The ends lost 4 bases at V and 5 bases at J; junction bases unmatched: 8. The CDR3 is 15 amino acids. Germline values: CDR1 SGHNT, CDR2 YYREEE (reference sequence). For the CDR3, the DNA is TGTGCCAGCAGCACCACCGGGACTAGTAACAATGAGCAGTTCTTC. It specifies CASSTTGTSNNEQFF.

The V and J genes are TRBV3-1 (or the pseudogene TRBV3-2) and TRBJ2-7; the match to TRBD2 covers 8 bases. Germline values: CDR1 LGHDT, CDR2 YNNKEL (reference sequence). V lost 4 bases and J lost 4; bases outside the gene matches: 9. This CDR3 spans 15 amino acids. Written as DNA, the CDR3 is TGTGCCAGCAGCCCGAAATTCGGGGGGGATTACGAGCAGTACTTC. This sequence encodes CASSPKFGGDYEQYF.

The chain has TRBV19 and TRBJ2-1, with 12 bases lining up with TRBD2. V lost 10 bases and J lost 9; bases outside the gene matches: 10. CDR3 length: 14 residues. The germline gives CDR1 LNHDA, CDR2 SQIVND (reference sequence). The CDR3 region is CATGRLAGGGEQFF. CDR3 nucleotides: TGTGCCACCGGTCGTCTAGCGGGAGGGGGTGAGCAGTTCTTC.